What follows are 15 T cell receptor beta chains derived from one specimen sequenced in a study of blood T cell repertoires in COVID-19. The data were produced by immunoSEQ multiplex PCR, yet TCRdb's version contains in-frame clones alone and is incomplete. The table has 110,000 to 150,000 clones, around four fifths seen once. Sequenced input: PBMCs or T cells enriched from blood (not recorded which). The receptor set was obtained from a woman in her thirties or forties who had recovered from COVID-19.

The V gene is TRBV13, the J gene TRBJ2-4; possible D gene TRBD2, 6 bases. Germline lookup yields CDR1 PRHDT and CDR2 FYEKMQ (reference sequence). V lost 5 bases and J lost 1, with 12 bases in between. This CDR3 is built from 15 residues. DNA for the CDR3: TGTGCCAGCAGCCTGGGGGGAGTTGCCAAAAACATTCAGTACTTC. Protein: CASSLGGVAKNIQYF.

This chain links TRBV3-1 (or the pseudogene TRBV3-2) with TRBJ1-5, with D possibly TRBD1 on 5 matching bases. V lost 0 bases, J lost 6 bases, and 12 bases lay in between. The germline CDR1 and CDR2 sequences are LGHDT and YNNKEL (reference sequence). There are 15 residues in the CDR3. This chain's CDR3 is CASSQDATGGQPQHF. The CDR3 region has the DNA TGTGCCAGCAGCCAAGATGCAACGGGGGGTCAGCCCCAGCATTTT.

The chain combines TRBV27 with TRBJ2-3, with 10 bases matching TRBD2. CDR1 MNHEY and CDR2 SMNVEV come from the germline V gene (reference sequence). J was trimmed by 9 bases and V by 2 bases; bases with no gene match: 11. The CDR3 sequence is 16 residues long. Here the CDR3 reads CASSLKNRAGGPTQYF. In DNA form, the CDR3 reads TGTGCCAGCAGTTTAAAAAACCGAGCGGGAGGGCCCACGCAGTATTTT.

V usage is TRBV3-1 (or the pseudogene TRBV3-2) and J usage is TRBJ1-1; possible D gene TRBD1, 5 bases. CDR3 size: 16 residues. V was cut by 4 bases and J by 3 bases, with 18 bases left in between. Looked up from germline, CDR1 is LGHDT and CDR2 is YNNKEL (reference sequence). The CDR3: CASSPPTGREDTEAFF. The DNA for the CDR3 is TGTGCCAGCAGCCCACCGACGGGCAGGGAGGACACTGAAGCTTTCTTT.

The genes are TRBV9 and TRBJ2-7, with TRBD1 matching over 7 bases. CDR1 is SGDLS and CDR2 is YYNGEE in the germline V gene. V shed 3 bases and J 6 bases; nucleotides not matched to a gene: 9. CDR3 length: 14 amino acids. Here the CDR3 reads CASSDRSTGSEQYF. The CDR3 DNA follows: TGTGCCAGCAGCGACCGATCGACAGGGTCCGAGCAGTACTTC. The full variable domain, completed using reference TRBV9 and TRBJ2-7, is DSGVTQTPKHLITATGQRVTLRCSPRSGDLSVYWYQQSLDQGLQFLIQYYNGEERAKGNILERFSAQQFPDLHSELNLSSLELGDSALYFCASSDRSTGSEQYFGPGTRLTVT.

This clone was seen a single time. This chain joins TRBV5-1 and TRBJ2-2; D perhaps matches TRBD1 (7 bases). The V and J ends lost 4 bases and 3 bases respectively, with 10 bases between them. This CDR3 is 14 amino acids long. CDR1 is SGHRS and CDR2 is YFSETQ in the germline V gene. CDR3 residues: CASSAGQYTGELFF. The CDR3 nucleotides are TGCGCCAGCAGCGCGGGACAGTACACCGGGGAGCTGTTTTTT. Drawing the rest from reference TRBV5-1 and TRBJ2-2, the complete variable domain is KAGVTQTPRYLIKTRGQQVTLSCSPISGHRSVSWYQQTPGQGLQFLFEYFSETQRNKGNFPGRFSGRQFSNSRSEMNVSTLELGDSALYLCASSAGQYTGELFFGEGSRLTVL.

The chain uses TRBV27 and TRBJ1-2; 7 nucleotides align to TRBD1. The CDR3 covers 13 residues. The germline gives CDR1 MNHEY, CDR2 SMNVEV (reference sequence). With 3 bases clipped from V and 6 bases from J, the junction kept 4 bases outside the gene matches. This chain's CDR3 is CASSFTGDNGYTF. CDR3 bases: TGTGCCAGCAGTTTTACAGGGGACAATGGCTACACCTTC.

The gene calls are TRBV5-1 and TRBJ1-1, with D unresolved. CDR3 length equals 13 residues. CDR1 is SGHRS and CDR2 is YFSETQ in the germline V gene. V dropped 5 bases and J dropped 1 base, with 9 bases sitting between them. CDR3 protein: CASRPAGNTEAFF. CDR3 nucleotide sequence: TGCGCCAGCAGACCGGCGGGGAACACTGAAGCTTTCTTT.

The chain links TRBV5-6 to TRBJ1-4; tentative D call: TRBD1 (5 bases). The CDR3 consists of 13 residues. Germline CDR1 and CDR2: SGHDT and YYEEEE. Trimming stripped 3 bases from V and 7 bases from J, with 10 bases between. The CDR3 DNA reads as TGTGCCAGCAGCTCAGGGCTCGTTGAAAAACTGTTTTTT. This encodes CASSSGLVEKLFF. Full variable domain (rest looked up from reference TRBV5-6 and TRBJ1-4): DAGVTQSPTHLIKTRGQQVTLRCSPKSGHDTVSWYQQALGQGPQFIFQYYEEEERQRGNFPDRFSGHQFPNYSSELNVNALLLGDSALYLCASSSGLVEKLFFGSGTQLSVL.

This CDR3 reads CASSLGRSDGYTF. The CDR3 DNA follows: TGTGCCAGCAGCTTAGGCAGGTCCGATGGCTACACCTTC. This chain uses TRBV11-2 with TRBJ1-2; no clear D gene. The germline V gene encodes CDR1 SGHAT and CDR2 FQNNGV. CDR3 length: 13 amino acids. Deletions cut 1 base from V and 6 bases from J, with 9 bases between.

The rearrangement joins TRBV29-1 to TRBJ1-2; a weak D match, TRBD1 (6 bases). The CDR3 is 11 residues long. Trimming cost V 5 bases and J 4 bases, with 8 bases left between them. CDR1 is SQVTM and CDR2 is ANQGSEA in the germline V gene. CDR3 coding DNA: TGCAGCGTTCAGACAGGCTATGGCTACACCTTC. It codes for CSVQTGYGYTF.

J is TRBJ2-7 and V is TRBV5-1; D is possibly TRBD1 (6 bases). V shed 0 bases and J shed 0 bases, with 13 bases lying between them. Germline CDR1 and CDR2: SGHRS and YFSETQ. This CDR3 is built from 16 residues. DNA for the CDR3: TGCGCCAGCAGCTTGGCCCGGACAGTTTACTCCTACGAGCAGTACTTC. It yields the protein CASSLARTVYSYEQYF. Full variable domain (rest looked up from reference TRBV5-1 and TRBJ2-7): KAGVTQTPRYLIKTRGQQVTLSCSPISGHRSVSWYQQTPGQGLQFLFEYFSETQRNKGNFPGRFSGRQFSNSRSEMNVSTLELGDSALYLCASSLARTVYSYEQYFGPGTRLTVT.

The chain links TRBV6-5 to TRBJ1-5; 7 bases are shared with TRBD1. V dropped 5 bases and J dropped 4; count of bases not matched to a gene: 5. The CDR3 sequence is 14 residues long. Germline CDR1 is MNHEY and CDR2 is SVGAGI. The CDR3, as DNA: TGTGCCAGCAGTCAGGGACAGAATAATCAGCCCCAGCATTTT. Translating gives CASSQGQNNQPQHF.

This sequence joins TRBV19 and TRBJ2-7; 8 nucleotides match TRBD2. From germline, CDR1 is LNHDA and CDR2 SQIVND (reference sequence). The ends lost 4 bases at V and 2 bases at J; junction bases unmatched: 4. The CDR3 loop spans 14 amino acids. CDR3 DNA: TGTGCCAGTAGTACCTCGGGAGGGCCCTACGAGCAGTACTTC. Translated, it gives CASSTSGGPYEQYF.

The CDR3 DNA is TGTGCCAGCAGTGACATAGGGACTAGCGGGGGGGTATTTATAGATACGCAGTATTTT. Amino acid sequence: CASSDIGTSGGVFIDTQYF. The J gene is TRBJ2-3, the V gene TRBV2; 16 bases map to TRBD2. Germline V gives CDR1 SNHLY, CDR2 FYNNEI. This CDR3 is built from 19 residues. The trim removed 3 bases at V and 5 bases at J, leaving 11 bases unmatched.